These T cell receptor beta chains were read from a single sample in a study of T cells in Graves' hyperthyroidism and ophthalmopathy. In TCRdb, the multiplex PCR reads were re-called with MiXCR into one record per CDR3 protein. Here the sample spans around 500,000 distinct CDR3 sequences, about 14% being singletons. The sequenced sample consisted of blood. These receptor sequences come from a woman between 35 and 50 years old with Graves' hyperthyroidism. Both conserved end residues are part of each CDR3. A D gene is named only where the DNA matches it firmly. Some rows have no size entry. The others give once, few or many, or a class for an expanded clone.

V: TRBV29-1
size: NA
D: NA
J: TRBJ1-2
DNA: TGCAGCGTTACAGTGGGGGGTAACTATGGCTACACCTTC
CDR3: CSVTVGGNYGYTF

V: TRBV20-1
size: many
D: NA
J: TRBJ1-1
DNA: TGCAGAAAGACTGGGGGGCCCGAGGATTTCGAAGCTTTCTTT
CDR3: CRKTGGPEDFEAFF

V: TRBV29-1
size: few
D: TRBD1
J: TRBJ2-1
DNA: TGCAGCGCACCGGGACAGGGAACCTACAATGAGCAGTTCTTC
CDR3: CSAPGQGTYNEQFF

V: TRBV28
size: NA
D: TRBD1
J: TRBJ1-2
DNA: TGTGCCGGCAGTTCACCAGGGGGCTATGGCTACACCTTC
CDR3: CAGSSPGGYGYTF

V: TRBV5-6
size: NA
D: NA
J: TRBJ1-6
DNA: TGTGCCAGCAGCTTGGTTAATCGTGTCGGAATGAGCTCCTATAATTCACCCCTCCACTTT
CDR3: CASSLVNRVGMSSYNSPLHF

V: TRBV27
size: many
D: NA
J: TRBJ2-7
DNA: TGTGCCAGCAGTTTATCGGAGGCCGTAGGCTACGAGCAGTACTTC
CDR3: CASSLSEAVGYEQYF

V: TRBV27
size: many
D: NA
J: TRBJ1-1
DNA: TGTGCCAGCAGTTTATCGTCAGGGGAGCGGAATGAAGCTTTCTTT
CDR3: CASSLSSGERNEAFF

V: TRBV7-9
size: NA
D: TRBD2
J: TRBJ2-1
DNA: TGTGCCAGCGGCACCGGGACTAGCGGGGGCGATGAGCAGTTCTTC
CDR3: CASGTGTSGGDEQFF

V: TRBV7-8
size: many
D: NA
J: TRBJ1-1
DNA: TGTGCCAGCAGCTTATATGAGGGACCCACTGAAGCTTTCTTT
CDR3: CASSLYEGPTEAFF

V: TRBV19
size: NA
D: NA
J: TRBJ1-5
DNA: TGTGCCAGTAGTGGGACCCTTAGGGGTTATAGCAATCAGCCCCAGCATTTT
CDR3: CASSGTLRGYSNQPQHF

V: TRBV29-1
size: NA
D: NA
J: TRBJ1-2
DNA: TGCAGCGTCCCGCGGGGTGTCAATCCTAACTATGGCTACACCTTC
CDR3: CSVPRGVNPNYGYTF

V: TRBV7-2
size: NA
D: NA
J: TRBJ2-7
DNA: TGTGCCAGCAGCTTTAGCAGGGGAGGCTACGAGCAGTACTTC
CDR3: CASSFSRGGYEQYF

V: TRBV19
size: NA
D: NA
J: TRBJ2-1
DNA: TGTGCCAGTAGTATGTCCAATGAGCAGTTCTTC
CDR3: CASSMSNEQFF

V: TRBV28
size: few
D: NA
J: TRBJ1-2
DNA: TGTGCCAGCGGAAGATCCCGGGACAATAACTATGGCTACACCTTC
CDR3: CASGRSRDNNYGYTF

V: TRBV20-1
size: few
D: NA
J: TRBJ2-5
DNA: TGCAGTGCTACCTCCATTGGGCCCCAGGGAGAGACCCAGTACTTC
CDR3: CSATSIGPQGETQYF

V: TRBV6-1
size: NA
D: TRBD1
J: TRBJ1-2
DNA: TGTGCCAGCAGTGACAGGGGGCGCGGCACCTTC
CDR3: CASSDRGRGTF

V: TRBV27
size: many
D: TRBD1
J: TRBJ2-7
DNA: TGTGCCAGCAGTTTCAGACAGGGGGCCTACGAGCAGTACTTC
CDR3: CASSFRQGAYEQYF